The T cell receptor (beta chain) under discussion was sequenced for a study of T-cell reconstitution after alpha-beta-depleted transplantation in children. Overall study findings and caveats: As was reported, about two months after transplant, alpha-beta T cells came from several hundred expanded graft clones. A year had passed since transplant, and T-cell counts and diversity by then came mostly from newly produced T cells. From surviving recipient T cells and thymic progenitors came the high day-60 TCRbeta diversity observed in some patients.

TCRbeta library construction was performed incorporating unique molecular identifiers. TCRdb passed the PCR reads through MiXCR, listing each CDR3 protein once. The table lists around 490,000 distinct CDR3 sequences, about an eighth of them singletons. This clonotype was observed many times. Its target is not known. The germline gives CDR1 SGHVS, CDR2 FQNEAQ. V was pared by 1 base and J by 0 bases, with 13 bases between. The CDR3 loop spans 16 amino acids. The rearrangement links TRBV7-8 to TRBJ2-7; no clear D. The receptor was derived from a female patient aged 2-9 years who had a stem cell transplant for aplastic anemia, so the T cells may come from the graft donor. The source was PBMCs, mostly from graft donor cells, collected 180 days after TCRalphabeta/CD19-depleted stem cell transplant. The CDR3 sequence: CASSLGRLGSSYEQYF. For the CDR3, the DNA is TGTGCCAGCAGCTTAGGCAGGCTAGGATCCTCCTACGAGCAGTACTTC.